Shown below are 32 T cell receptor beta chains from a single sample sequenced in a study of vaccination effects on CD4 cells after COVID-19. Following an approximately ten-day culture, CD4+ T cells were purified. Participants were vaccinated with two doses of either the BNT162b2 or mRNA-1273 vaccine. These receptors are not linked to any known antigen. Assay: immunoSEQ multiplex PCR; the TCRdb copy retains only in-frame clones and omits some. The sample has just under 75,000 clones; around 73% are singletons. Sequences were derived from CD4+ T cells from PBMCs cultured without peptide, sampled after COVID-19 vaccination. The receptor set was obtained from a human donor who received a COVID-19 vaccine.

This chain links TRBV4-2 with TRBJ2-2; TRBD2 matches 13 bases. The CDR3 length is 17 residues. V shed 6 bases, J shed 4 bases, and the junction held 8 bases outside the gene matches. Germline-derived CDR1 and CDR2 are LGHNA and YNFKEQ. CDR3 DNA: TGTGCCAGCAGTAGAGGGACTAGCGGGGTTGGCACCGGGGAGCTGTTTTTT. Translating gives CASSRGTSGVGTGELFF.

This clone was picked up many times. This chain links TRBV29-1 with TRBJ1-6; no firm D call. From germline, CDR1 is SQVTM and CDR2 ANQGSEA. V shed 7 bases and J shed 3 bases, with 10 bases lying between them. CDR3 size: 13 residues. The CDR3 DNA reads TGCAGCGCGCAGGAAAACTATAATTCACCCCTCCACTTT. Protein: CSAQENYNSPLHF.

The gene calls are TRBV3-1 (or the pseudogene TRBV3-2) and TRBJ1-4; D is ambiguous. V was clipped by 0 bases and J by 11 bases, with 7 bases between them. Germline V gene data show CDR1 as LGHDT and CDR2 as YNNKEL (reference sequence). The CDR3 sequence is 12 residues long. The CDR3 DNA reads as TGTGCCAGCAGCCAAGACGGGTGGAAACTGTTTTTT. This encodes CASSQDGWKLFF.

CDR3 region: CASRPDPLNTEAFF. CDR3 nucleotides: TGTGCCAGCAGGCCAGACCCGTTGAACACTGAAGCTTTCTTT. The J gene is TRBJ1-1, the V gene TRBV7-2; D is unresolved. Germline V gives CDR1 SGHTA, CDR2 FQGNSA. V was clipped by 6 bases and J by 0 bases, with 11 bases between them. This CDR3 has 14 residues. The full variable domain, its missing parts supplied by reference TRBV7-2 and TRBJ1-1, is GAGVSQSPSNKVTEKGKDVELRCDPISGHTALYWYRQSLGQGLEFLIYFQGNSAPDKSGLPSDRFSAERTGGSVSTLTIQRTQQEDSAVYLCASRPDPLNTEAFFGQGTRLTVV.

This chain uses TRBV3-1 (or the pseudogene TRBV3-2) with TRBJ1-2, with D unclear. Looked up from germline, CDR1 is LGHDT and CDR2 is YNNKEL (reference sequence). The CDR3 totals 15 residues. With 4 bases removed from V and 0 bases from J, the gap between germline ends came to 12 bases. The CDR3 sequence is CASSPRWEANYGYTF. The CDR3 DNA reads TGTGCCAGCAGCCCGAGGTGGGAAGCTAACTATGGCTACACCTTC.

The chain couples TRBV27 to TRBJ2-2, with 10 bases identical to TRBD1. Germline V gene sequence: CDR1 MNHEY, CDR2 SMNVEV (reference sequence). This CDR3 is 18 amino acids long. The junction had 8 bases not matched to a gene; V was cut back by 1 base and J by 3 bases. The DNA for the CDR3 is TGTGCCAGCAGTTTATGGACGGGACAGGGGCGTTACACCGGGGAGCTGTTTTTT. The encoded protein is CASSLWTGQGRYTGELFF.

The chain is built from TRBV7-9 and TRBJ2-5; TRBD1 aligns across 8 bases. The CDR3 is 15 amino acids. J lost 4 bases, V lost 4 bases, and 8 bases had no gene match. CDR1 and CDR2 (germline): SEHNR, FQNEAQ (reference sequence). CDR3 sequence (DNA): TGTGCCAGCAGCTCGAGCACCGGGACAGGAGAGACCCAGTACTTC. Amino acid sequence: CASSSSTGTGETQYF.

The chain's CDR3 is CASSRNSGNTIYF. CDR3 sequence (DNA): TGTGCCAGCAGTCGGAACTCTGGAAACACCATATATTTT. The V and J genes are TRBV3-1 (or the pseudogene TRBV3-2) and TRBJ1-3; D ambiguous. Trimming cost V 6 bases and J 0 bases, with 6 bases left between them. CDR1 and CDR2 (germline): LGHDT, YNNKEL (reference sequence). This CDR3 is 13 amino acids long.

This chain joins TRBV7-9 and TRBJ1-2; D is possibly TRBD1 (6 bases). CDR1 SEHNR and CDR2 FQNEAQ come from the germline V gene (reference sequence). The CDR3 loop spans 12 amino acids. Between the trimmed V and J ends, which lost 11 bases and 6 bases, there was a span of 16 bases. CDR3 in DNA: TGTGCCGGAAGGGGGGCGCGAAATGGCTACACCTTC. Translating gives CAGRGARNGYTF.

The chain uses TRBV4-1 and TRBJ1-4; 10 nucleotides line up with TRBD1. The CDR3 covers 17 residues. J lost 7 bases, V lost 3 bases, and 11 bases had no gene match. Germline V gene sequence: CDR1 MGHRA, CDR2 YSYEKL. CDR3 nucleotides: TGCGCCAGCAGCCAGGATGACAGGGGGCGGGGGGGTGAAAAACTGTTTTTT. Translating it yields CASSQDDRGRGGEKLFF.

The chain uses TRBV5-1 and TRBJ1-5; 7 bases match TRBD1. There are 15 residues in the CDR3. Per germline, CDR1 SGHRS and CDR2 YFSETQ. V gave up 0 bases and J gave up 4 bases; unmatched junction bases: 4. The CDR3 nucleotides are TGCGCCAGCAGCTTGGGGGCAGGGGGTAATCAGCCCCAGCATTTT. Translation gives CASSLGAGGNQPQHF.

The CDR3 DNA reads TGTGCCACCGACAATAGCGGGGGGTCGTCCACCGGGGAGCTGTTTTTT. It codes for CATDNSGGSSTGELFF. The chain employs TRBV6-4 and TRBJ2-2, with 10 bases identical to TRBD2. Losses at the gene ends were 10 bases for V and 4 bases for J; bases not matched to a gene: 12. The CDR3 has 16 amino acids. CDR1 MRHNA and CDR2 SNTAGT come from the germline V gene.

This clone was observed a handful of times. This chain connects TRBV5-1 to TRBJ1-1; D unclear. CDR1 is SGHRS and CDR2 is YFSETQ in the germline V gene. The CDR3 length is 12 residues. V lost 4 bases to trimming and J lost 6 bases, with 10 bases between them. The CDR3 nucleotides are TGCGCCAGCAGCGCAGGCGGGGCTGAAGCTTTCTTT. It translates to CASSAGGAEAFF.

V and J are TRBV18 and TRBJ2-3; D ambiguous. This CDR3 spans 15 amino acids. V was shortened by 3 bases and J by 3 bases, with 13 bases between the two germline ends. The V gene's germline CDR1 is KGHSH and CDR2 LQKENI. The CDR3 loop is CASSPIGRQTDTQYF. CDR3 coding DNA: TGTGCCAGCTCACCGATTGGCAGACAAACAGATACGCAGTATTTT.

V usage is TRBV5-1 and J usage is TRBJ1-4, with 7 bases fitting TRBD1. Per the germline V gene, CDR1 is SGHRS and CDR2 is YFSETQ. CDR3 size: 14 residues. J lost 8 bases, V lost 4 bases, and 8 bases had no gene match. Written as DNA, the CDR3 is TGCGCCAGCAGCGCAGGGACAGCGGGGGAAAAACTGTTTTTT. Amino acid sequence: CASSAGTAGEKLFF. Combining the CDR3 with reference TRBV5-1 and TRBJ1-4 gives the whole variable domain KAGVTQTPRYLIKTRGQQVTLSCSPISGHRSVSWYQQTPGQGLQFLFEYFSETQRNKGNFPGRFSGRQFSNSRSEMNVSTLELGDSALYLCASSAGTAGEKLFFGSGTQLSVL.

This clone was counted a few times. The rearrangement joins TRBV5-8 to TRBJ1-3; possibly TRBD1 for D (6 bases). The CDR3 contains 16 residues. Trimming stripped 4 bases from V and 4 bases from J, with 18 bases between. The germline gives CDR1 SGHTS, CDR2 YDEGEE. As DNA, the CDR3 is TGTGCCAGCAGCCAAGGAGCGGGGGCGGGAGGAAACACCATATATTTT. This gives the protein CASSQGAGAGGNTIYF. The full variable domain, its missing parts supplied by reference TRBV5-8 and TRBJ1-3, is EAGVTQSPTHLIKTRGQQATLRCSPISGHTSVYWYQQALGLGLQFLLWYDEGEERNRGNFPPRFSGRQFPNYSSELNVNALELEDSALYLCASSQGAGAGGNTIYFGEGSWLTVV.

The chain is built from TRBV3-1 (or the pseudogene TRBV3-2) and TRBJ2-3; TRBD1 matches 12 bases. The germline gives CDR1 LGHDT, CDR2 YNNKEL (reference sequence). Trimming took 4 bases from V and 6 from J; bases not matched to a gene: 5. The CDR3 covers 15 residues. The CDR3 is CASSRRDRGLDTQYF. The CDR3 DNA reads as TGTGCCAGCAGCCGCCGGGACAGGGGGCTCGATACGCAGTATTTT.

The rearrangement links TRBV18 to TRBJ1-3; no clear D. Germline CDR1 reads KGHSH; CDR2 reads LQKENI. This CDR3 has 13 residues. V was pared by 2 bases and J by 9 bases, with 11 bases between. CDR3 in DNA: TGTGCCAGCTCACCAAGCCCCCTGGGCACCATATATTTT. Translating it yields CASSPSPLGTIYF.

The rearrangement joins TRBV5-1 to TRBJ2-5, with unresolved D. Trimming took 6 bases from V and 7 from J, leaving 10 bases between them. Germline lookup yields CDR1 SGHRS and CDR2 YFSETQ. CDR3 size: 11 residues. The CDR3 region is CASKVDVTQYF. In nucleotides, the CDR3 is TGCGCCAGCAAGGTTGATGTGACCCAGTACTTC.

The J gene is TRBJ2-3, the V gene TRBV2; D tentatively reads TRBD1 or TRBD2 (6 bases each). The CDR3 is 12 residues long. V was clipped by 9 bases and J by 6 bases, with 13 bases between them. Germline V gives CDR1 SNHLY, CDR2 FYNNEI. CDR3 loop: CARQGGGDTQYF. CDR3 bases: TGTGCCAGACAGGGAGGAGGGGATACGCAGTATTTT.

The CDR3 here is CASSTQTGGIYEQYV. The CDR3 DNA sequence: TGTGCCAGCAGCACACAGACAGGGGGAATCTACGAGCAGTACGTC. The V and J genes are TRBV21-1 and TRBJ2-7; TRBD1 reflects the table's D call only, with no check against the DNA. TRBV21-1 is annotated as a pseudogene. This CDR3 has 15 amino acids.

This chain connects TRBV7-2 to TRBJ1-2; D gene ambiguous. Trimming left V 5 bases short and J 5 bases short, with 18 bases between. The CDR3 has 15 residues. CDR1 and CDR2 (germline): SGHTA, FQGNSA. This CDR3 reads CASSKEARDWYGYTF. DNA for the CDR3: TGTGCCAGCAGCAAAGAGGCGAGGGATTGGTATGGCTACACCTTC. The entire variable domain, with the rest obtained from reference TRBV7-2 and TRBJ1-2, is as follows: GAGVSQSPSNKVTEKGKDVELRCDPISGHTALYWYRQSLGQGLEFLIYFQGNSAPDKSGLPSDRFSAERTGGSVSTLTIQRTQQEDSAVYLCASSKEARDWYGYTFGSGTRLTVV.

V is TRBV15 and J is TRBJ2-5; D not resolved. This CDR3 has 14 amino acids. Germline V gene lookup returns CDR1 LNHNV and CDR2 YYDKDF (reference sequence). The V end was cut by 1 base, the J end by 3 bases, with 9 bases between. The CDR3 DNA sequence: TGTGCCACCAGCAGAGTCGGAAGGGAAGAGACCCAGTACTTC. Protein: CATSRVGREETQYF.

This clone was seen a handful of times. The chain carries TRBV30 and TRBJ1-5; tentatively, D is TRBD1 (6 bases). The CDR3 totals 14 residues. V was clipped by 4 bases and J by 8 bases, with 18 bases between them. The germline V gene has CDR1 GTSNPN and CDR2 SVGIG (reference sequence). CDR3 DNA sequence: TGTGCCTGGACTCGGACAGCCGGAGGAGAGCCCCAGCATTTT. Translating gives CAWTRTAGGEPQHF.

The rearrangement links TRBV10-3 to TRBJ2-5; 7 bases align to TRBD2. Germline-derived CDR1 and CDR2 are ENHRY and SYGVKD. CDR3 length: 15 amino acids. V was pared by 0 bases and J by 4 bases, with 5 bases of the junction left unmatched. CDR3 sequence: CAISESRSGAETQYF. The CDR3 DNA reads as TGTGCCATCAGTGAGTCAAGAAGCGGGGCAGAGACCCAGTACTTC.

This clone was observed a single time. V usage is TRBV18 and J usage is TRBJ2-7; TRBD1 matches at 8 bases. The CDR3 runs to 13 residues. V dropped 3 bases and J dropped 4; count of bases not matched to a gene: 2. Germline values: CDR1 KGHSH, CDR2 LQKENI. Here the CDR3 reads CASSPWDRYEQYV. The CDR3, as DNA: TGTGCCAGCTCACCGTGGGACAGGTACGAGCAGTACGTC.

The chain couples TRBV11-3 to TRBJ2-7, with a tentative D call TRBD1 (5 bases). The germline V gene has CDR1 SGHNT and CDR2 YENEEA. This CDR3 is 8 amino acids long. DNA for the CDR3: TGTGCCAGCAGCACCAGGGTTGTC. Amino acid sequence: CASSTRVV.

This chain connects TRBV9 to TRBJ1-2; D is unresolved. The CDR3 runs 15 residues. V lost 0 bases and J lost 0, with 9 bases in between. Germline V lookup: CDR1 SGDLS, CDR2 YYNGEE. CDR3 loop: CASSVAADANYGYTF. CDR3 DNA: TGTGCCAGCAGCGTAGCCGCGGATGCTAACTATGGCTACACCTTC.

This clone has only one observation. V gene TRBV7-2 combines with J gene TRBJ1-2; D call uncertain. Germline V gives CDR1 SGHTA, CDR2 FQGNSA. Trimming removed 0 bases at V and 4 bases at J, with 9 bases between. The length of the CDR3 is 14 residues. The CDR3 bases are TGTGCCAGCAGCTTAGCCAAAGATTCCTATGGCTACACCTTC. This translates into CASSLAKDSYGYTF.

This clone was detected a few times. The rearrangement links TRBV18 to TRBJ1-2; a possible D gene is TRBD1 (5 bases). With 6 bases removed from V and 7 bases from J, the gap between germline ends came to 15 bases. CDR1 and CDR2 (germline): KGHSH, LQKENI. The CDR3 runs to 13 residues. The CDR3 sequence is CASSLQESGGYTF. The CDR3 coding sequence is TGTGCCAGCTCCCTACAGGAATCCGGTGGCTACACCTTC.

J is TRBJ1-6 and V is TRBV18; unclear D gene. The CDR3 totals 17 residues. With 3 bases removed from V and 0 bases from J, the gap between germline ends came to 12 bases. Germline V CDR1 and CDR2: KGHSH, LQKENI. This CDR3 reads CASSPSMSSSYNSPLHF. CDR3 DNA sequence: TGTGCCAGCTCACCGTCCATGTCGAGCTCCTATAATTCACCCCTCCACTTT.

V usage is TRBV10-3 and J usage is TRBJ2-7; D not certain. Germline CDR1 reads ENHRY; CDR2 reads SYGVKD. The CDR3 has 12 residues. Deletions cut 2 bases from V and 2 bases from J, with 4 bases between. The CDR3 spells CAISEGTYEQYV. As DNA, the CDR3 is TGTGCCATCAGTGAGGGGACCTACGAGCAGTACGTC.